Listed below are T cell receptor beta chains from one sample, sequenced in a study of blood T cells in healthy people across ages. MiXCR, applied by TCRdb to the 5' RACE reads, yields one record per CDR3 protein. The sample consists of hundreds of thousands of distinct CDR3 sequences, about 28% of them appearing once. The sequenced sample was blood. The receptors here all came from a woman aged 80 or over in good health. CDR3s include the opening cysteine and the closing phenylalanine or tryptophan. Each record gives: D gene, clone size, V gene, J gene, CDR3 protein, CDR3 DNA. A D gene is named only where the DNA matches it firmly. Size values are once, few and many counts, or a class for expanded clones, and some rows have none.

D: -; size: -; V: TRBV28; J: TRBJ2-1; CDR3: CASSLPRSGRVNEQFF; DNA: TGTGCCAGCAGTTTACCCCGGTCAGGGCGGGTCAATGAGCAGTTCTTC
D: -; size: few; V: TRBV21-1; J: TRBJ2-7; CDR3: CASSKTGTGVAGSYEQYF; DNA: TGTGCCAGCAGCAAAACTGGGACAGGGGTCGCTGGGTCCTACGAGCAGTACTTC
D: -; size: few; V: TRBV21-1; J: TRBJ1-2; CDR3: CASRRQAFNYGYTF; DNA: TGTGCCAGCAGGAGACAGGCCTTTAACTATGGCTACACCTTC
D: -; size: many; V: TRBV10-1; J: TRBJ1-5; CDR3: CASFDQPQHF; DNA: TGCGCCAGCTTTGATCAGCCCCAGCATTTT
D: -; size: once; V: TRBV19; J: TRBJ1-1; CDR3: CASSIRGAEAFF; DNA: TGTGCCAGTAGTATCCGGGGTGCTGAAGCTTTCTTT
D: -; size: many; V: TRBV7-7; J: TRBJ2-5; CDR3: CASSLGRLGRGETQYF; DNA: TGTGCTAGCAGCTTAGGGCGACTAGGAAGGGGAGAGACCCAGTACTTC
D: -; size: many; V: TRBV11-2; J: TRBJ1-2; CDR3: CASSLENVGREYGYTF; DNA: TGTGCCAGCAGCTTAGAGAACGTTGGCAGGGAATATGGCTACACCTTC
D: -; size: few; V: TRBV2; J: TRBJ2-2; CDR3: CASSGGLGGELFF; DNA: TGTGCCAGCAGTGGGGGACTGGGCGGGGAGCTGTTTTTT
D: -; size: many; V: TRBV4-2; J: TRBJ2-1; CDR3: CASSQGISSSYNEQFF; DNA: TGTGCCAGCAGCCAAGGTATCTCGAGCTCCTACAATGAGCAGTTCTTC
D: -; size: -; V: TRBV6-5; J: TRBJ2-7; CDR3: CASRPGLTHPYEQYF; DNA: TGTGCCAGCCGCCCGGGACTTACTCATCCCTACGAGCAGTACTTC
D: -; size: many; V: TRBV12-3/TRBV12-4; J: TRBJ2-7; CDR3: CASATPGGVVYEQYF; DNA: TGTGCCAGCGCGACACCTGGGGGAGTGGTGTACGAGCAGTACTTC
D: -; size: -; V: TRBV7-2; J: TRBJ2-2; CDR3: CASSLAGFDTRELFF; DNA: TGTGCCAGCAGCCTAGCAGGGTTCGACACCAGGGAGCTGTTTTTT
D: -; size: many; V: TRBV7-6; J: TRBJ2-5; CDR3: CASSFDNRGETQYF; DNA: TGTGCCAGCAGCTTCGACAACCGGGGTGAGACCCAGTACTTC
D: TRBD1; size: -; V: TRBV4-1; J: TRBJ1-1; CDR3: CASSPRQGQLFEAFF; DNA: TGCGCCAGCAGCCCCCGCCAGGGACAGCTCTTTGAAGCTTTCTTT
D: TRBD2; size: once; V: TRBV7-2; J: TRBJ2-7; CDR3: CASSLYSGGAPYEQYF; DNA: TGTGCCAGCAGCCTCTATAGCGGGGGGGCTCCCTACGAGCAGTACTTC
D: TRBD1; size: few; V: TRBV24-1; J: TRBJ2-5; CDR3: CATSVTGGQETQYF; DNA: TGTGCCACCAGTGTGACAGGGGGCCAGGAGACCCAGTACTTC
D: -; size: many; V: TRBV6-2/TRBV6-3; J: TRBJ2-1; CDR3: CASSDAVYGLANYNEQFF; DNA: TGTGCCAGCAGTGACGCGGTTTATGGGCTAGCGAACTACAATGAGCAGTTCTTC
D: -; size: few; V: TRBV20-1; J: TRBJ2-1; CDR3: CSAPRPGYNEQFF; DNA: TGCAGTGCCCCACGCCCGGGTTACAATGAGCAGTTCTTC
D: TRBD1; size: many; V: TRBV20-1; J: TRBJ1-2; CDR3: CSAKPDRALNYGYTF; DNA: TGCAGTGCTAAGCCGGACAGGGCCCTTAACTATGGCTACACCTTC
D: -; size: -; V: TRBV6-6; J: TRBJ1-4; CDR3: CASSSPETENNEKLFF; DNA: TGTGCCAGCAGTTCCCCGGAGACGGAGAATAATGAAAAACTGTTTTTT
D: -; size: -; V: TRBV7-2; J: TRBJ2-5; CDR3: CASSLARLEETQYF; DNA: TGTGCCAGCAGCTTAGCCCGCTTGGAAGAGACCCAGTACTTC
D: -; size: -; V: TRBV10-1; J: TRBJ1-1; CDR3: CASRESRDMNTDAFF; DNA: TGCGCCAGCAGGGAATCGAGGGACATGAACACTGATGCTTTCTTT
D: -; size: -; V: TRBV29-1; J: TRBJ1-2; CDR3: CSVVGGRGYTF; DNA: TGCAGCGTTGTGGGTGGCCGCGGCTACACCTTC
D: TRBD1; size: few; V: TRBV7-2; J: TRBJ1-1; CDR3: CASSDPGQPLLYTEAFF; DNA: TGTGCCAGCAGCGATCCGGGACAGCCCCTTCTGTACACTGAAGCTTTCTTT
D: -; size: many; V: TRBV20-1; J: TRBJ2-5; CDR3: CSAPRPGNQETQYF; DNA: TGCAGTGCTCCCCGCCCAGGGAACCAAGAGACCCAGTACTTC
D: TRBD1; size: -; V: TRBV7-2; J: TRBJ1-4; CDR3: CASSLARGGHEILFF; DNA: TGTGCCAGCAGCTTAGCACGAGGGGGCCATGAAATACTGTTTTTT
D: -; size: many; V: TRBV7-9; J: TRBJ1-1; CDR3: CASSFQQTNTEAFF; DNA: TGTGCCAGCAGCTTCCAGCAGACGAACACTGAAGCTTTCTTT
D: -; size: many; V: TRBV12-3/TRBV12-4; J: TRBJ1-6; CDR3: CASSPGNSPLHF; DNA: TGTGCCAGCAGCCCGGGGAATTCACCCCTCCACTTT
D: TRBD1; size: once; V: TRBV27; J: TRBJ2-2; CDR3: CASRNRGRTGELFF; DNA: TGTGCCAGCAGAAACAGGGGTCGGACCGGGGAGCTGTTTTTT
D: -; size: few; V: TRBV18; J: TRBJ2-5; CDR3: CASSPAGHHQETQYF; DNA: TGTGCCAGCTCACCCGCGGGACACCACCAAGAGACCCAGTACTTC
D: -; size: -; V: TRBV12-3/TRBV12-4; J: TRBJ2-3; CDR3: CASSQRARADTQYF; DNA: TGTGCCAGCAGCCAAAGGGCTAGAGCAGATACGCAGTATTTT
D: -; size: many; V: TRBV12-3/TRBV12-4; J: TRBJ2-1; CDR3: CASSFGAYNNEQFF; DNA: TGTGCCAGCAGTTTCGGGGCGTACAACAATGAGCAGTTCTTC
D: TRBD1; size: -; V: TRBV11-2; J: TRBJ2-7; CDR3: CASSLEAGGHEQYF; DNA: TGTGCCAGCAGCTTGGAGGCAGGGGGCCACGAGCAGTACTTC
D: TRBD2; size: few; V: TRBV11-3; J: TRBJ2-1; CDR3: CASSFSGGALREQFF; DNA: TGTGCCAGCAGCTTTAGCGGGGGGGCCTTGAGGGAGCAGTTCTTC
D: TRBD2; size: many; V: TRBV6-2/TRBV6-3; J: TRBJ2-1; CDR3: CASSPPGLAGFSNEQFF; DNA: TGTGCCAGCAGTCCTCCCGGACTAGCAGGTTTTAGCAATGAGCAGTTCTTC
D: TRBD1; size: few; V: TRBV5-8; J: TRBJ2-5; CDR3: CASSLGTGASQETQYF; DNA: TGTGCCAGCAGCTTGGGGACAGGCGCAAGCCAAGAGACCCAGTACTTC
D: -; size: -; V: TRBV12-3/TRBV12-4; J: TRBJ2-5; CDR3: CASSSGVVAETQYF; DNA: TGTGCCAGCAGTTCAGGGGTTGTTGCAGAGACCCAGTACTTC
D: -; size: -; V: TRBV20-1; J: TRBJ2-4; CDR3: CSASLRGAKNIRYF; DNA: TGCAGTGCTAGTTTACGGGGGGCCAAAAACATTCGGTACTTC
D: -; size: -; V: TRBV20-1; J: TRBJ1-6; CDR3: CSPSSSYNSPLHF; DNA: TGCAGTCCGTCGAGCTCCTATAATTCACCCCTCCACTTT
D: TRBD1; size: many; V: TRBV7-2; J: TRBJ2-1; CDR3: CASTGTGLTRSYNEQFF; DNA: TGTGCCAGCACCGGGACAGGCCTTACCCGTTCCTACAATGAGCAGTTCTTC
D: TRBD2; size: many; V: TRBV3-1; J: TRBJ2-5; CDR3: CASSLGTSGGSETQYF; DNA: TGTGCCAGCAGCCTTGGGACTAGCGGGGGGTCGGAGACCCAGTACTTC
D: -; size: many; V: TRBV21-1; J: TRBJ2-6; CDR3: CASSKPAGQSKRFGANVLTF; DNA: TGTGCCAGCAGCAAGCCTGCTGGACAATCAAAGAGATTTGGGGCCAACGTCCTGACTTTC
D: -; size: -; V: TRBV7-9; J: TRBJ1-6; CDR3: CASSARTGDISPLHF; DNA: TGTGCCAGCAGCGCCCGGACGGGGGATATTTCACCCCTCCACTTT
D: -; size: -; V: TRBV12-3/TRBV12-4; J: TRBJ2-3; CDR3: CASSKTGGATDAQYF; DNA: TGTGCCAGCAGTAAGACTGGCGGGGCCACAGATGCGCAGTATTTT
D: -; size: once; V: TRBV12-3/TRBV12-4; J: TRBJ2-3; CDR3: CASRPTVDTQYF; DNA: TGTGCCAGCAGACCGACGGTAGATACGCAGTATTTT
D: TRBD2; size: -; V: TRBV11-3; J: TRBJ2-1; CDR3: CASSLGGGSGGAYNEQFF; DNA: TGTGCCAGCAGCTTAGGAGGGGGTAGCGGGGGGGCCTACAATGAGCAGTTCTTC
D: -; size: many; V: TRBV5-6; J: TRBJ2-1; CDR3: CASRGGVYNEQFF; DNA: TGTGCCAGCAGAGGAGGGGTTTACAATGAGCAGTTCTTC
D: TRBD1; size: many; V: TRBV3-1; J: TRBJ1-2; CDR3: CASSQVTTGVGYTF; DNA: TGTGCCAGCAGCCAAGTGACGACAGGGGTTGGCTACACCTTC
D: -; size: many; V: TRBV12-3/TRBV12-4; J: TRBJ2-3; CDR3: CASSRDRRLTDTQYF; DNA: TGTGCCAGCAGTCGTGACAGGAGGTTAACAGATACGCAGTATTTT
D: -; size: many; V: TRBV6-5; J: TRBJ2-5; CDR3: CASSYTLPGPSETQYF; DNA: TGTGCCAGCAGTTATACTCTGCCCGGACCGTCAGAGACCCAGTACTTC
D: -; size: many; V: TRBV15; J: TRBJ2-6; CDR3: CATSRAGSGANVLTF; DNA: TGTGCCACCAGCAGAGCTGGGTCTGGGGCCAACGTCCTGACTTTC
D: -; size: -; V: TRBV6-6; J: TRBJ1-1; CDR3: CASSYSTDTEAFF; DNA: TGTGCCAGCAGTTACTCGACAGACACTGAAGCTTTCTTT
D: -; size: many; V: TRBV20-1; J: TRBJ2-1; CDR3: CSARKDNNNEQFF; DNA: TGCAGTGCTAGGAAGGACAATAACAATGAGCAGTTCTTC
D: -; size: many; V: TRBV7-2; J: TRBJ2-5; CDR3: CASSLGGGGALRETQYF; DNA: TGTGCCAGCAGCTTAGGTGGGGGGGGGGCCCTGAGAGAGACCCAGTACTTC
D: -; size: -; V: TRBV7-9; J: TRBJ2-7; CDR3: CASSLGIGLSAQYF; DNA: TGTGCCAGCAGCTTAGGGATAGGCCTTTCGGCCCAGTACTTC
D: TRBD1; size: few; V: TRBV27; J: TRBJ2-2; CDR3: CASSSSGQISTGELFF; DNA: TGTGCCAGCAGTTCCTCGGGACAGATCTCAACCGGGGAGCTGTTTTTT
D: TRBD1; size: many; V: TRBV6-2/TRBV6-3; J: TRBJ2-7; CDR3: CASTEDRGAYEQYF; DNA: TGTGCCAGCACCGAGGACAGGGGAGCCTACGAGCAGTACTTC